One T cell receptor (beta chain) is described in this entry. Its antigen is still unknown. An end of the junction does not agree with germline; a read error may underlie this. These data originate in a study of CD8 T cells in Susac syndrome. Findings and limits, study-wide: As the study acknowledged, the number of individuals in its TCR sequencing and HLA analysis was relatively small.

It was with random hexamers that roughly 0.45 to 1 ug RNA was reverse transcribed. Amplification of TCR beta CDR3 by immunoSEQ multiplex PCR spanned 54 Vbeta and 13 Jbeta. TCRdb ran MiXCR on the immunoSEQ multiplex PCR reads and lists one entry per CDR3 protein. The sample contains 150,000 to 200,000 distinct CDR3 sequences, 90% to 95% of which appear only once. The CDR3 runs to 15 residues. Germline V gene sequence: CDR1 SSHAT, CDR2 FNYEAQ (reference sequence). CD8+ and CD4+ T cells from blood underwent TCR beta sequencing, which was carried out in a high-throughput format. The healthy controls were matched to patients by age and sex.

What was sequenced was CD4+ T cells from PBMCs. This TCR was recovered from a human donor in good health. V is TRBV7-7 and J is TRBJ2-5, with D unclear. The CDR3 loop is CASSPVPGYQETQYF. CDR3 coding DNA: TGTGCTAGCAGCCCCGTTCCCGGGTACCAAGAGACCCAGTACTTC.